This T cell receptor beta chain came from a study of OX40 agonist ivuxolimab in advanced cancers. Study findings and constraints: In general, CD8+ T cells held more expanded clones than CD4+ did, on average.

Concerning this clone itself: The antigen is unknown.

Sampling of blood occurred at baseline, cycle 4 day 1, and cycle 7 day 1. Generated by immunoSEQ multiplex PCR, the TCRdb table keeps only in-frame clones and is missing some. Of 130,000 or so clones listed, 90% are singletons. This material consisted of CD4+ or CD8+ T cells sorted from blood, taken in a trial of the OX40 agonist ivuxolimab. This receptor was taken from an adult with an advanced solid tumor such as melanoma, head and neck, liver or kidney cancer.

In DNA, the CDR3 is TGTGCCATCAGCTCCCCAGGCGGACAAGAGACCCAGTACTTC. Its translation: CAISSPGGQETQYF. The rearrangement joins TRBV10-3 to TRBJ2-5, with D uncertain. This CDR3 is built from 14 residues. Germline V lookup: CDR1 ENHRY, CDR2 SYGVKD. Trimming shortened V by 6 bases and J by 2 bases, and 13 bases separated the two germline ends.